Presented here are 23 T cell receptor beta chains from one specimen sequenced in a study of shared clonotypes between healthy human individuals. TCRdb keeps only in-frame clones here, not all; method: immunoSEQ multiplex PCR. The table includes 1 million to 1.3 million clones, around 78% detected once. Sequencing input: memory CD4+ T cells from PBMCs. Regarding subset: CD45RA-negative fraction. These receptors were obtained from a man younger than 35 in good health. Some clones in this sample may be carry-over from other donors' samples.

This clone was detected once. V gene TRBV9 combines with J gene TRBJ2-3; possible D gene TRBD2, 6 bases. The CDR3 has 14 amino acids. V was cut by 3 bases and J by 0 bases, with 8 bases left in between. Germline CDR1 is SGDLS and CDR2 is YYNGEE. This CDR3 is CASSAGTSTDTQYF. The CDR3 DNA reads TGTGCCAGCAGCGCCGGGACTAGCACAGATACGCAGTATTTT.

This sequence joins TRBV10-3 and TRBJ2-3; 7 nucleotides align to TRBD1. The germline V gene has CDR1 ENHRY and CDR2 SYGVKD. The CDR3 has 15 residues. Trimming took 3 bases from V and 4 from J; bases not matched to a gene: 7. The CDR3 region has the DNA TGTGCCATCAGTGATCCCAGGGGGAGCCCAGATACGCAGTATTTT. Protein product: CAISDPRGSPDTQYF.

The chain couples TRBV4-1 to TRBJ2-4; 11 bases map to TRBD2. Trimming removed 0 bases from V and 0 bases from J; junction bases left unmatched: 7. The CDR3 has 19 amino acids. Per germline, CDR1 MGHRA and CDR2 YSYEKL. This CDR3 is CASSQEGTSGLLAKNIQYF. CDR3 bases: TGCGCCAGCAGCCAAGAGGGGACTAGCGGATTGCTAGCCAAAAACATTCAGTACTTC.

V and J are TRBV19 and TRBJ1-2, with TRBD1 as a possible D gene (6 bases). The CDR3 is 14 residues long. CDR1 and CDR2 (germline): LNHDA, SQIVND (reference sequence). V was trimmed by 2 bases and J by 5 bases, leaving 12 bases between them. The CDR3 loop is CASSIQRTAYGYTF. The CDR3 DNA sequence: TGTGCCAGTAGTATACAAAGGACAGCTTATGGCTACACCTTC. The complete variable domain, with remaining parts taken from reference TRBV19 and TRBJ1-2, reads DGGITQSPKYLFRKEGQNVTLSCEQNLNHDAMYWYRQDPGQGLRLIYYSQIVNDFQKGDIAEGYSVSREKKESFPLTVTSAQKNPTAFYLCASSIQRTAYGYTFGSGTRLTVV.

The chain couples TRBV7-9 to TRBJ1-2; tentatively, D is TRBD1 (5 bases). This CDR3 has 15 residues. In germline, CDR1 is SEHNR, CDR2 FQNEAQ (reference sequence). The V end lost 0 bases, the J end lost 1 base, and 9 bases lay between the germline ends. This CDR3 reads CASSLARDGNYGYTF. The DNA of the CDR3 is TGTGCCAGCAGCTTAGCCCGGGACGGTAACTATGGCTACACCTTC.

The DNA for the CDR3 is TGTGCCAGCAGTGAATATCGGAGTGGCGGTGAGCAGTTCTTC. This translates into CASSEYRSGGEQFF. This chain connects TRBV25-1 to TRBJ2-1; D remains ambiguous. The CDR3 runs to 14 residues. The germline V and J ends were trimmed by 0 bases and 9 bases, with 12 bases remaining between them. Germline CDR1 and CDR2: MGHDK and SYGVNS.

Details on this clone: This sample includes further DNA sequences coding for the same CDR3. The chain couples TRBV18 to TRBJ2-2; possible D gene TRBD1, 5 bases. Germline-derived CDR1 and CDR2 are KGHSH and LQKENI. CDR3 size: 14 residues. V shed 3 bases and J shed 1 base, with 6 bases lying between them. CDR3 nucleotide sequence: TGTGCCAGCTCACCGGGGCTGAACACCGGGGAGCTGTTTTTT. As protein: CASSPGLNTGELFF.

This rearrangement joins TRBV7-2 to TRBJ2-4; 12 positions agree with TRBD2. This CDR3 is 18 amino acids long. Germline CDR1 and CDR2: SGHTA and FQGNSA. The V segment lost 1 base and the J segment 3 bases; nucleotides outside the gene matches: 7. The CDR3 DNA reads TGTGCCAGCAGCTTAGTCTCTAGCGGGAGGGGTGACAAAAACATTCAGTACTTC. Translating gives CASSLVSSGRGDKNIQYF.

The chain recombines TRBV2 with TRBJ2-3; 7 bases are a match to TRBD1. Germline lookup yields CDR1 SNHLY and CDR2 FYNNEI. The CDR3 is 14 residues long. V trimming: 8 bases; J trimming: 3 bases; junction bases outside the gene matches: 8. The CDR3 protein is CASAKGARTDTQYF. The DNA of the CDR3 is TGTGCCAGCGCCAAGGGGGCGCGGACAGATACGCAGTATTTT.

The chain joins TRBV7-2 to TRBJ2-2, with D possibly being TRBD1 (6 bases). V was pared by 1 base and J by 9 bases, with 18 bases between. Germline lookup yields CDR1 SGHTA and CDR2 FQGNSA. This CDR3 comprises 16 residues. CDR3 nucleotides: TGTGCCAGCAGCTTAGTTGTTGGACAGCTCGGTAGGGAGCTGTTTTTT. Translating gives CASSLVVGQLGRELFF. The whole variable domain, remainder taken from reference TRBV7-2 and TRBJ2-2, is GAGVSQSPSNKVTEKGKDVELRCDPISGHTALYWYRQSLGQGLEFLIYFQGNSAPDKSGLPSDRFSAERTGGSVSTLTIQRTQQEDSAVYLCASSLVVGQLGRELFFGEGSRLTVL.

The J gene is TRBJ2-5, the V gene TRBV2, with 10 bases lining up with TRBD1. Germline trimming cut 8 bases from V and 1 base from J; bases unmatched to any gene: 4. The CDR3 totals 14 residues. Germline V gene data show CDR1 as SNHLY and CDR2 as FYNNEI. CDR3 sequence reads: CASCGQGGQETQYF. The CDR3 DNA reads TGTGCCAGCTGTGGACAGGGGGGCCAAGAGACCCAGTACTTC. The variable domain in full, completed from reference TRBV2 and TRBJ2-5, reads EPEVTQTPSHQVTQMGQEVILRCVPISNHLYFYWYRQILGQKVEFLVSFYNNEISEKSEIFDDQFSVERPDGSNFTLKIRSTKLEDSAMYFCASCGQGGQETQYFGPGTRLLVL.

In DNA form, the CDR3 reads TGTGCCAGCAGCTTCGTGGGGTACCAAGAGACCCAGTACTTC. As protein: CASSFVGYQETQYF. The chain is built from TRBV11-2 and TRBJ2-5, with D uncertain. Trimming left V 3 bases short and J 0 bases short, with 8 bases between. The CDR3 totals 14 residues. CDR1 and CDR2 from the germline V gene are SGHAT and FQNNGV.

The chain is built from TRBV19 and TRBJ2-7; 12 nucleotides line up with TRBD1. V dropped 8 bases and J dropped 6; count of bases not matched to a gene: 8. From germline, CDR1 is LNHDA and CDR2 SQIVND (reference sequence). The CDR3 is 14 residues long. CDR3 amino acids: CASSSGTGGSEQYF. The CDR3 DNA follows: TGTGCCAGTTCGTCGGGGACAGGGGGCTCCGAGCAGTACTTC.

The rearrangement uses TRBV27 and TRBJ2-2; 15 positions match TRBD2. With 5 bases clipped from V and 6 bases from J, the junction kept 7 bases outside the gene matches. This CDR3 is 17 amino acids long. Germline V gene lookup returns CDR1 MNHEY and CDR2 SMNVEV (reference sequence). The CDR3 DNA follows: TGTGCCAGCAGTAACGGACTAGCGGGAGGGCCCGCCGGGGAGCTGTTTTTT. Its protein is CASSNGLAGGPAGELFF.

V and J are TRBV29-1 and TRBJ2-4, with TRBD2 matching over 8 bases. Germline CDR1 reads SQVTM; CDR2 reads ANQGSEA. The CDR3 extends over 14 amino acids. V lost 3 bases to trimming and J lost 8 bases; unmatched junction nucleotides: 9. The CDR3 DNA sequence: TGCAGCGTTGACGTAGGTCCCGGGAGGGACATTCAGTACTTC. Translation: CSVDVGPGRDIQYF.

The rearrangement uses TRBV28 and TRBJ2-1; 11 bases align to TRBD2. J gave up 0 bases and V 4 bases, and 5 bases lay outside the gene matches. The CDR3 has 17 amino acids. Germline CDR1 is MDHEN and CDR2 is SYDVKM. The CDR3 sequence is CASSSRLAGSSYNEQFF. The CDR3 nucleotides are TGTGCCAGCAGTTCCAGACTAGCGGGGAGCTCCTACAATGAGCAGTTCTTC.

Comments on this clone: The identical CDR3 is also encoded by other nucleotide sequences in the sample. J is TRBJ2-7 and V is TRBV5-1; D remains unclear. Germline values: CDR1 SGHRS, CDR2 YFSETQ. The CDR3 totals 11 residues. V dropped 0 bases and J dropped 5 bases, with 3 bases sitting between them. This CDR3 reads CASSLVDEQYF. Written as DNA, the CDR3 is TGCGCCAGCAGCTTGGTCGACGAGCAGTACTTC.

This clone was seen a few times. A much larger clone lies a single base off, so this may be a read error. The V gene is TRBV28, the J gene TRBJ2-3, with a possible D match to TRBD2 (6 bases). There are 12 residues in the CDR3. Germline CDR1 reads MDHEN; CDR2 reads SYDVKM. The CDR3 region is CASQGLTDTQCF. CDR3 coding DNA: TGTGCCAGTCAGGGACTCACAGATACGCAGTGTTTT. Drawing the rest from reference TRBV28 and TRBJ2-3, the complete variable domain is DVKVTQSSRYLVKRTGEKVFLECVQDMDHENMFWYRQDPGLGLRLIYFSYDVKMKEKGDIPEGYSVSREKKERFSLILESASTNQTSMYLCASQGLTDTQCFGPGTRLTVL.

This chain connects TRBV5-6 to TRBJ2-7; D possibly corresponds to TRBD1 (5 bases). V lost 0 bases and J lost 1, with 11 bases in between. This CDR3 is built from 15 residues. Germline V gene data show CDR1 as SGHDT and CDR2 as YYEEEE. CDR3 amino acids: CASSLGQGRSYEQYF. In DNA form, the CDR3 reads TGTGCCAGCAGCTTGGGGCAGGGTAGGTCCTACGAGCAGTACTTC. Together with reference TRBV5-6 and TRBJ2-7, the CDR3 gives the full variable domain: DAGVTQSPTHLIKTRGQQVTLRCSPKSGHDTVSWYQQALGQGPQFIFQYYEEEERQRGNFPDRFSGHQFPNYSSELNVNALLLGDSALYLCASSLGQGRSYEQYFGPGTRLTVT.

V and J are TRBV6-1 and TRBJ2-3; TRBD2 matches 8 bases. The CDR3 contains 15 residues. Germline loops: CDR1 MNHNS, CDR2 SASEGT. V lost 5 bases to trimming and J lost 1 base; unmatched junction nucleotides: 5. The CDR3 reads CASSSLADRTDTQYF. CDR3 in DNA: TGTGCCAGCAGTTCACTAGCGGATCGCACAGATACGCAGTATTTT.

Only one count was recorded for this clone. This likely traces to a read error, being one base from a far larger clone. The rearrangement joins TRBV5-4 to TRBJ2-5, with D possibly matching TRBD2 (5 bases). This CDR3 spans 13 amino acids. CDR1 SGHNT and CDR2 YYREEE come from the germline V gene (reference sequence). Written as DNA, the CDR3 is TGTGCCAGCGGCTTGGGAGTAGTGGAGACCCAGTACTTC. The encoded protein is CASGLGVVETQYF.

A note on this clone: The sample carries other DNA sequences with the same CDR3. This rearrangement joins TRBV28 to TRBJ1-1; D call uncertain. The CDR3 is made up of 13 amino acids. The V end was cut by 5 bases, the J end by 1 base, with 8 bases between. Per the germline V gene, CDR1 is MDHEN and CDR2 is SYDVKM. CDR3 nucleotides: TGTGCCAGCAGTGAGACACCGAACACTGAAGCTTTCTTT. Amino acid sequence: CASSETPNTEAFF.

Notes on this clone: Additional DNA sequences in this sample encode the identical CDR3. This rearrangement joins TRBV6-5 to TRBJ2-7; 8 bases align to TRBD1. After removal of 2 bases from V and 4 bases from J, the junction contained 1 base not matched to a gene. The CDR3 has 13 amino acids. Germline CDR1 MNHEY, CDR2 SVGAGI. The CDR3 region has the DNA TGTGCCAGCAGTTACAACAGGGGGTACGAGCAGTACTTC. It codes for CASSYNRGYEQYF.